A single sample gave rise to the 4 T cell receptor beta chains below, sequenced in a study of HIV-infected patients and healthy controls. A single record per CDR3 protein comes from TCRdb applying MiXCR to the 5' RACE reads. The sample lists about 70,000 distinct CDR3 sequences; 16% were seen once. The specimen sequenced was CD4+ T cells from blood. All receptors derive from a human donor in good health.

CDR3 sequence reads: CASSSVGRGNYNEQFF. For the CDR3, the DNA is TGTGCCAGCAGCTCCGTGGGGCGGGGGAATTACAATGAGCAGTTCTTC. The chain uses TRBV11-2 and TRBJ2-1, with TRBD2 matching over 7 bases. The CDR3 is made up of 16 amino acids. The germline gives CDR1 SGHAT, CDR2 FQNNGV. Germline trimming cut 4 bases from V and 4 bases from J; bases unmatched to any gene: 10.

This clonotype turned up a few times. This chain connects TRBV20-1 to TRBJ2-7, with D possibly being TRBD2 (5 bases). CDR3 length: 14 amino acids. Looked up from germline, CDR1 is DFQATT and CDR2 is SNEGSKA (reference sequence). Trimming left V 0 bases short and J 5 bases short, with 14 bases between. The CDR3 nucleotides read TGCAGTGCTAGAGATAGGGAGAAGACACACGAGCAGTACTTC. Amino acids: CSARDREKTHEQYF.

In its sample, this clonotype was seen a few times. The J gene is TRBJ1-1, the V gene TRBV7-9; TRBD1 aligns across 11 bases. Germline CDR1 and CDR2: SEHNR and FQNEAQ (reference sequence). V lost 4 bases, J lost 5 bases, and 12 bases stayed unmatched. CDR3 length: 17 residues. CDR3 amino acids: CASSSRTGGRMGTEAFF. The CDR3 DNA reads TGTGCCAGCAGCTCGCGGACAGGGGGCCGTATGGGTACTGAAGCTTTCTTT.

This sequence joins TRBV28 and TRBJ2-7; 11 bases map to TRBD1. Germline V gene data show CDR1 as MDHEN and CDR2 as SYDVKM. V shed 7 bases, J shed 1 base, and the junction held 9 bases outside the gene matches. The CDR3 has 16 amino acids. CDR3 amino acids: CASTSYRDRGSYEQYF. CDR3 coding DNA: TGTGCCAGCACAAGCTACCGGGACAGGGGGTCCTACGAGCAGTACTTC. The full variable domain, with the rest looked up from reference TRBV28 and TRBJ2-7, is DVKVTQSSRYLVKRTGEKVFLECVQDMDHENMFWYRQDPGLGLRLIYFSYDVKMKEKGDIPEGYSVSREKKERFSLILESASTNQTSMYLCASTSYRDRGSYEQYFGPGTRLTVT.